These 18 T cell receptor beta chains share one sample of origin, sequenced in a study of T cell responses to AZD1222 COVID-19 vaccine. The data were produced by immunoSEQ multiplex PCR, yet TCRdb's version contains in-frame clones alone and is incomplete. The sample includes 150,000 to 200,000 clones, 90% seen only once; the top ten take around 2.9%. The sample was peripheral blood, taken on day 0 of AZD1222 vaccination. These receptors all come from an adult in good health.

The chain is built from TRBV30 and TRBJ2-2; weak D call: TRBD1 (8 bases). The length of the CDR3 is 16 residues. Germline CDR1 is GTSNPN and CDR2 is SVGIG (reference sequence). V lost 3 bases and J 7 bases, leaving 21 bases between the germline ends. Written as DNA, the CDR3 is TGTGCCTGGAGCGCGGGGGCAGGGGGCCAAATCGGGGAGCTGTTTTTT. This translates into CAWSAGAGGQIGELFF.

This chain links TRBV7-6 with TRBJ1-2, with a possible D match to TRBD1 (5 bases). The CDR3 runs 15 residues. V shed 4 bases and J shed 4 bases, with 16 bases lying between them. Germline CDR1 reads SGHVS; CDR2 reads FNYEAQ. In DNA form, the CDR3 reads TGTGCCAGCAGCTCTCACCCCGGGGCGGCCTATGGCTACACCTTC. Translating it yields CASSSHPGAAYGYTF.

The chain is built from TRBV6-5 and TRBJ1-5; the D gene is possibly TRBD1 (5 bases). The CDR3 is 15 residues long. In germline, CDR1 is MNHEY, CDR2 SVGAGI. Trimming took 4 bases from V and 3 from J, leaving 13 bases between them. The CDR3 nucleotides read TGTGCCAGCAGTTCTCCCAGGGTTCCCAATCAGCCCCAGCATTTT. Protein product: CASSSPRVPNQPQHF.

The chain links TRBV4-2 to TRBJ2-7, with TRBD2 matching 10 bases. The CDR3 is 15 residues long. With V trimmed by 0 bases and J by 4 bases, 3 bases remained unmatched. From germline, CDR1 is LGHNA and CDR2 YNFKEQ. CDR3 DNA: TGTGCCAGCAGCCAAGAGGAGCGGGGGGGTTACGAGCAGTACTTC. This translates into CASSQEERGGYEQYF.

The gene calls are TRBV13 and TRBJ2-5; 8 nucleotides line up with TRBD2. There are 16 residues in the CDR3. Germline assignment: CDR1 PRHDT and CDR2 FYEKMQ (reference sequence). V dropped 1 base and J dropped 0; count of bases not matched to a gene: 4. The CDR3 DNA reads TGTGCCAGCAGCTTAGCTCGCGGGGGGCACCAAGAGACCCAGTACTTC. It is translated as CASSLARGGHQETQYF.

The chain links TRBV5-5 to TRBJ2-1; 12 bases are a match to TRBD2. In germline, CDR1 is SGHKS, CDR2 YYEKEE (reference sequence). The V segment lost 0 bases and the J segment 5 bases; nucleotides outside the gene matches: 3. The CDR3 is made up of 16 amino acids. The DNA for the CDR3 is TGTGCCAGCAGCTTGGACACTAGCGGGGGGAACAATGAGCAGTTCTTC. It yields the protein CASSLDTSGGNNEQFF.

This chain joins TRBV6-5 and TRBJ2-1, with D possibly being TRBD2 (5 bases). The CDR3 is 16 amino acids. V was cut by 4 bases and J by 0 bases, with 13 bases left in between. Germline V gene data show CDR1 as MNHEY and CDR2 as SVGAGI. DNA of the CDR3: TGTGCCAGCAGTTTCATAAGCGGTCGCTCCTACAATGAGCAGTTCTTC. Translated, it gives CASSFISGRSYNEQFF.

This clone was seen a few times. The junction departs from germline at one end; a sequencing error may be responsible. The chain is built from TRBV7-7 and TRBJ1-6; 7 bases match TRBD1. The CDR3 is made up of 15 amino acids. CDR1 is SSHAT, CDR2 FNYEAQ, per germline (reference sequence). CDR3 sequence (DNA): TGTGCTAGCAGCTTAGAAGGGACAGTGGGCCCCCCCCTCCACTTT. This translates into CASSLEGTVGPPLHF.

The V call is TRBV7-9, the J call TRBJ2-2, with a tentative D call TRBD2 (6 bases). Looked up from germline, CDR1 is SEHNR and CDR2 is FQNEAQ (reference sequence). Deletions cut 6 bases from V and 8 bases from J, with 10 bases between. This CDR3 has 12 amino acids. The CDR3 is CASRPGGGELFF. Here the CDR3 DNA reads TGTGCCAGCAGGCCCGGGGGAGGGGAGCTGTTTTTT.

The gene calls are TRBV18 and TRBJ1-5; D remains unclear. Germline CDR1 reads KGHSH; CDR2 reads LQKENI. The CDR3 consists of 13 residues. V was trimmed by 5 bases and J by 4 bases, leaving 9 bases between them. Written as DNA, the CDR3 is TGTGCCAGCTCAGATAGCGGGAATCAGCCCCAGCATTTT. Protein: CASSDSGNQPQHF.

This chain joins TRBV3-1 (or the pseudogene TRBV3-2) and TRBJ2-1, with 7 bases that match TRBD1. This CDR3 spans 16 amino acids. Trimming took 5 bases from V and 4 from J; bases not matched to a gene: 11. Germline loops: CDR1 LGHDT, CDR2 YNNKEL (reference sequence). In DNA form, the CDR3 reads TGTGCCAGCAGCTACAGGAAGGGGGCCATTTACAATGAGCAGTTCTTC. Amino acids: CASSYRKGAIYNEQFF.

This chain joins TRBV7-2 and TRBJ1-2; TRBD1 matches 7 bases. CDR3 length: 14 residues. With 5 bases clipped from V and 3 bases from J, the junction kept 6 bases outside the gene matches. Germline CDR1 SGHTA, CDR2 FQGNSA. CDR3 protein: CASSLYRGDYGYTF. Written as DNA, the CDR3 is TGTGCCAGCAGCCTCTACAGGGGAGACTATGGCTACACCTTC.

The V gene is TRBV5-6, the J gene TRBJ2-3; D remains unclear. This CDR3 is built from 13 residues. Germline loops: CDR1 SGHDT, CDR2 YYEEEE. With 0 bases removed from V and 0 bases from J, the gap between germline ends came to 2 bases. CDR3 nucleotides: TGTGCCAGCAGCTTGGGAAGCACAGATACGCAGTATTTT. Translated, it gives CASSLGSTDTQYF. The whole variable domain, remainder taken from reference TRBV5-6 and TRBJ2-3, is DAGVTQSPTHLIKTRGQQVTLRCSPKSGHDTVSWYQQALGQGPQFIFQYYEEEERQRGNFPDRFSGHQFPNYSSELNVNALLLGDSALYLCASSLGSTDTQYFGPGTRLTVL.

CDR3 sequence reads: CASSLVRNNEQFF. As DNA, the CDR3 is TGTGCCAGCAGTTTAGTCCGAAACAATGAGCAGTTCTTC. The rearrangement uses TRBV12-3 or TRBV12-4 and TRBJ2-1; D is uncertain. Trimming took off 1 base at V and 5 bases at J, with 6 bases between the two ends. CDR3 size: 13 residues.

This chain uses TRBV19 with TRBJ1-2, with D uncertain. This CDR3 region has 15 residues. The V gene lost 4 bases and the J gene lost 4 bases, with 16 bases spanning the gap. Per the germline V gene, CDR1 is LNHDA and CDR2 is SQIVND (reference sequence). The CDR3 is CASSRSYEVGYGYTF. For the CDR3, the DNA is TGTGCCAGTAGTAGGTCCTATGAAGTAGGCTATGGCTACACCTTC.

This clone was found once. J is TRBJ1-2 and V is TRBV25-1, with TRBD1 as a possible D gene (6 bases). The CDR3 is 15 amino acids. The germline gives CDR1 MGHDK, CDR2 SYGVNS. The V end was cut by 6 bases, the J end by 3 bases, with 17 bases between. Here the CDR3 reads CASSTRTGNYYGYTF. The CDR3 DNA reads as TGTGCCAGCAGCACTAGAACAGGGAATTACTATGGCTACACCTTC.

The chain recombines TRBV11-2 with TRBJ1-2, with D hard to call. Trimming stripped 5 bases from V and 4 bases from J, with 11 bases between. Germline CDR1 and CDR2: SGHAT and FQNNGV. This CDR3 spans 13 amino acids. DNA of the CDR3: TGTGCCAGCAGCCTCCAAACCTTCTATGGCTACACCTTC. Translation gives CASSLQTFYGYTF. The full variable domain, rest sourced from reference TRBV11-2 and TRBJ1-2, is EAGVAQSPRYKIIEKRQSVAFWCNPISGHATLYWYQQILGQGPKLLIQFQNNGVVDDSQLPKDRFSAERLKGVDSTLKIQPAKLEDSAVYLCASSLQTFYGYTFGSGTRLTVV.

This rearrangement joins TRBV5-4 to TRBJ2-1; D uncertain. CDR3 length: 15 amino acids. V lost 0 bases and J 4 bases, leaving 11 bases between the germline ends. The germline gives CDR1 SGHNT, CDR2 YYREEE (reference sequence). The CDR3 loop reads CASSLGQEPYNEQFF. The CDR3 DNA is TGTGCCAGCAGCTTGGGCCAGGAGCCTTACAATGAGCAGTTCTTC.